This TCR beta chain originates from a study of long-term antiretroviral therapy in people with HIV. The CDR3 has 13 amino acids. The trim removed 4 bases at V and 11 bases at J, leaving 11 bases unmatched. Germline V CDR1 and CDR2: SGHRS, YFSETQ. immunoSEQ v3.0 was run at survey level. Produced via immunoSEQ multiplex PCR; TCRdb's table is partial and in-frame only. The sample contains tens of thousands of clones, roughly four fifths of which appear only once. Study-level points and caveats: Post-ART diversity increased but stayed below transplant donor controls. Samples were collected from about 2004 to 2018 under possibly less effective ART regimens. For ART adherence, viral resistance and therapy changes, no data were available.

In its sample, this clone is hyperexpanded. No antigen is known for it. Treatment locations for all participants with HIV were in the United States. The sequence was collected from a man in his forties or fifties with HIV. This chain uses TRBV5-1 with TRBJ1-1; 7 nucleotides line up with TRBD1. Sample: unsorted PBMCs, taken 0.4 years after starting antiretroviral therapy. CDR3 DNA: TGCGCCAGCAGCCCCGACAGGGTTGCATGGGCTTTCTTT. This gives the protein CASSPDRVAWAFF.